The sequence of this T cell receptor (beta chain) was determined in a study of blood T cell repertoires in COVID-19. In the study overall: Samples taken during acute and convalescent COVID-19 were collected in the United States, Italy and Spain. PBMCs, B-cell-depleted T cells, or T cells were the source of the cDNA or gDNA that made up the material.

The trim removed 1 base at V and 3 bases at J, leaving 5 bases unmatched. CDR1 is SGHDT and CDR2 is YYEEEE in the germline V gene. CDR3 length: 15 amino acids. Authors' analysis steps: Amplification of reference gene primers provided the estimated nucleated cell counts. Sequencing used immunoSEQ multiplex PCR; TCRdb keeps in-frame clones, though not all of them. The DNA gave D and trimming, while V, J and clone size come from that table. The table has about 120,000 clones, around 81% seen once. J is TRBJ2-7 and V is TRBV5-6; the match to TRBD1 covers 9 bases. Sequences were obtained from peripheral blood. The clonotype was recovered from a man between 70 and 80 years old with acute or convalescent COVID-19. CDR3 DNA: TGTGCCAGCAGCTTGTGGGACAGGGTCATCTACGAGCAGTACTTC. Protein sequence: CASSLWDRVIYEQYF.